This T cell receptor beta chain was identified in a study of monozygotic twins with inflammatory bowel disease. Study results and caveats: Versus healthy twins, IBD patients showed fewer clonotypes shared with others, especially with disease activity. Differing immunosuppressive treatments may have added variability to patient repertoires. Support was absent for any single strong signal or clonotype linked to IBD.

Eight separate reactions for every sample produced the cDNA. Reprocessing the 5' RACE reads, TCRdb reports a single entry for every CDR3 protein and omits DNA. The specimen's table records 160,000 or so distinct CDR3 sequences. This CDR3 has 12 residues. Germline-derived CDR1 and CDR2 are DFQATT and SNEGSKA (reference sequence). About this clonotype: Its target is unknown.

Material: blood. This rearrangement joins TRBV20-1 to TRBJ2-1; TCRdb picks TRBD1, but there is no DNA to check that call. The clonotype originates from a human donor with ulcerative colitis or Crohn's disease, or a healthy co-twin of an affected twin (not recorded which). CDR3 amino acids: CSAKDRGRGQFF.